The entry below gives a single T cell receptor (beta chain) sequence along with its context. Antigen specificity is unknown. This record belongs to a study of Ad26.COV2.S vaccination and SARS-CoV-2 variants. Broader study findings: Placebo recipients and vaccine recipients were similar in non-spike TCR breadth.

Germline V CDR1 and CDR2: MNHEY, SMNVEV (reference sequence). The CDR3 is made up of 16 amino acids. V was clipped by 3 bases and J by 8 bases, with 20 bases between them. Sequencing was performed with immunoSEQ multiplex PCR; in TCRdb, only in-frame clones are kept and a portion is missing. The table records approximately 250,000 clones, around nine tenths of them present only once. Treatment indicated: roughly 19 received Ad26.COV2.S at low or high dose, single or two shots; 5 received placebo; per-sample allocation not given. Day 63 following the first vaccine or placebo injection was when the samples were taken.

The sequence came from a person between 18 and 59 years old who received the Ad26.COV2.S COVID-19 vaccine or a placebo. Material: peripheral blood, obtained in a trial of Ad26.COV2.S vaccine versus placebo. J is TRBJ2-1 and V is TRBV27, with a weak D call TRBD1 (5 bases). This CDR3 reads CASSFRALGVSHEQFF. The CDR3 DNA is TGTGCCAGCAGTTTCCGGGCCCTAGGGGTGAGCCATGAGCAGTTCTTC.